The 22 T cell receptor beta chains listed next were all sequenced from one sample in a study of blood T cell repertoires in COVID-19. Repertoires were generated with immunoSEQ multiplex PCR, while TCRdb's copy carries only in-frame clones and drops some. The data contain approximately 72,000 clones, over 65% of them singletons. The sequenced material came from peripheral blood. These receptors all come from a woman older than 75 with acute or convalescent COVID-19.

In nucleotides, the CDR3 is TGCAGCGTTCGGGACAGGGGAACAGATACGCAGTATTTT. This sequence encodes CSVRDRGTDTQYF. The chain joins TRBV29-1 to TRBJ2-3; 10 bases align to TRBD1. CDR3 length: 13 amino acids. The V segment lost 5 bases and the J segment 3 bases; nucleotides outside the gene matches: 2. CDR1 and CDR2 (germline): SQVTM, ANQGSEA.

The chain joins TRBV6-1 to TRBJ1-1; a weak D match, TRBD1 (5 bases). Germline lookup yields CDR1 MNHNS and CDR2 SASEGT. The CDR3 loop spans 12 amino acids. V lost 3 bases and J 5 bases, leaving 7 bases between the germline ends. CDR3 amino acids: CASSDRVTEAFF. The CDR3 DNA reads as TGTGCCAGCAGTGACAGGGTAACTGAAGCTTTCTTT.

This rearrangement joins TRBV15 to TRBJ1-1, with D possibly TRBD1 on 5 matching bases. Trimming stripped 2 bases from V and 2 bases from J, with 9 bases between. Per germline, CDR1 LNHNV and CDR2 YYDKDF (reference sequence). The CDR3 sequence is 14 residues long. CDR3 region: CATSRQGSNTEAFF. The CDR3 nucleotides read TGTGCCACCAGCAGACAGGGATCAAACACTGAAGCTTTCTTT.

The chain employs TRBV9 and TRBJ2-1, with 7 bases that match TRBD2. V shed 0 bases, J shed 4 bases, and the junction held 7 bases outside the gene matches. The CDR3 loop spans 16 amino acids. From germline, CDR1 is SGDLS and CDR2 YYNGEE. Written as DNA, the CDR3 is TGTGCCAGCAGCGTAGAGGGAGGGAGTCCGTACAATGAGCAGTTCTTC. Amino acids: CASSVEGGSPYNEQFF.

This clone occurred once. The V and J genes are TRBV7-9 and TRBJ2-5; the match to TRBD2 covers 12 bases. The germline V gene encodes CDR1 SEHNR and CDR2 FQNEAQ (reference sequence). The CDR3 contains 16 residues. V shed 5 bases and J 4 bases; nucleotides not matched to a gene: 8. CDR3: CASSAVTSGRAETQYF. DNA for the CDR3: TGTGCCAGCAGCGCAGTGACTAGCGGGAGAGCAGAGACCCAGTACTTC.

The DNA for the CDR3 is TGTGCCAGCAGTTTAGACAGTGCTACTGAAGCTTTCTTT. Protein product: CASSLDSATEAFF. V and J are TRBV12-3 or TRBV12-4 and TRBJ1-1; the D is unclear. CDR3 length: 13 amino acids. The germline V and J ends were trimmed by 1 base and 5 bases, with 8 bases remaining between them.

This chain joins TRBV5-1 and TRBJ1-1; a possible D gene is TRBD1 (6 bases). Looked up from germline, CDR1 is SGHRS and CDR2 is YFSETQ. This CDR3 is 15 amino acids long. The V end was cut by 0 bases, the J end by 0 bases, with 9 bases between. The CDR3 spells CASSLEGGLNTEAFF. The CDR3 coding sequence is TGCGCCAGCAGCTTGGAAGGGGGACTGAACACTGAAGCTTTCTTT.

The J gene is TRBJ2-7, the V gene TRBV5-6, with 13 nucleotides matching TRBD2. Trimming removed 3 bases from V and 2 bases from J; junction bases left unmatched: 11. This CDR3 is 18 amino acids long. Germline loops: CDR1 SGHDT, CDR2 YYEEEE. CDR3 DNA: TGTGCCAGCAGCTCCCTAACAACTAGCGGGAGGGTTACCTACGAGCAGTACTTC. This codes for CASSSLTTSGRVTYEQYF.

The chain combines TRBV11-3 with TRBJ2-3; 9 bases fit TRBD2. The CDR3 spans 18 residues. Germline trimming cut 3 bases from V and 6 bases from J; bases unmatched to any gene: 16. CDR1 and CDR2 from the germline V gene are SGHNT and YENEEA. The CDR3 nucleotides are TGTGCCAGCAGCTTGGGGTCAACGGCTAGCGGGAATCGGGATACGCAGTATTTT. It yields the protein CASSLGSTASGNRDTQYF.

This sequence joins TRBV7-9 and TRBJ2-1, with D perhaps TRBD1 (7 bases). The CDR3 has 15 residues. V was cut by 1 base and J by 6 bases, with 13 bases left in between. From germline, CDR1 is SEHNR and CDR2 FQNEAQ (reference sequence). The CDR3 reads CASSLERQGGNEQFF. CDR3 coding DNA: TGTGCCAGCAGCTTAGAAAGGCAGGGGGGCAATGAGCAGTTCTTC.

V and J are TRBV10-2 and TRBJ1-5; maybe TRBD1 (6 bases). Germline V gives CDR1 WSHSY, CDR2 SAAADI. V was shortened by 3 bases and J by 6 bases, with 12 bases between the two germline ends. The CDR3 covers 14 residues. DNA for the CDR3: TGCGCCAGCAGTGACAGGGGCGCAGGTCAGCCCCAGCATTTT. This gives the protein CASSDRGAGQPQHF.

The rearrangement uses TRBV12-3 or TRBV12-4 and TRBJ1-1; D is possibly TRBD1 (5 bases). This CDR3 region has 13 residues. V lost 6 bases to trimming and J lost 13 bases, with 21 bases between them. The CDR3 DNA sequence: TGTGCCAGCAGGGGCACTCTGGGGCTCACAGGTTTCTTT. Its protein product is CASRGTLGLTGFF.

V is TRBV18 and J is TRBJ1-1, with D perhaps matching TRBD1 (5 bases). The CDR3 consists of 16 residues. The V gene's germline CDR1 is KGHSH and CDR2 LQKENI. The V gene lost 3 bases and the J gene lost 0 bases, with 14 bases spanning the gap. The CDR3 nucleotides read TGTGCCAGCTCACCGGAGGGGTTACAGATGAACACTGAAGCTTTCTTT. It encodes CASSPEGLQMNTEAFF.

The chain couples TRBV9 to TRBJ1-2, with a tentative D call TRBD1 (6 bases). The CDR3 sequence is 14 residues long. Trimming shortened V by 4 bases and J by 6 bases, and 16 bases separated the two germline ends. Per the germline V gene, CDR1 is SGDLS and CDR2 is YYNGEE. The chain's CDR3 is CASSQKRDNHGYTF. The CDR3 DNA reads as TGTGCCAGCAGCCAGAAACGGGACAACCATGGCTACACCTTC.

Written as DNA, the CDR3 is TGTGCCAGCAGTCCTACGTCATACTCCTACGAGCAGTACTTC. This translates into CASSPTSYSYEQYF. This rearrangement joins TRBV6-5 to TRBJ2-7; no definite D call. The CDR3 contains 14 residues. V was cut by 5 bases and J by 0 bases, with 11 bases left in between. From germline, CDR1 is MNHEY and CDR2 SVGAGI.

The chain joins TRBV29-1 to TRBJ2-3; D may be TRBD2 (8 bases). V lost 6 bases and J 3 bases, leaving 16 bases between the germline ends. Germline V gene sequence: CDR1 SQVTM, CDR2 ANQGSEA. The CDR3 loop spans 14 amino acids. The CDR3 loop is CSVRGDSPTDTQYF. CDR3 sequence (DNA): TGCAGCGTGCGGGGGGACAGCCCGACAGATACGCAGTATTTT.

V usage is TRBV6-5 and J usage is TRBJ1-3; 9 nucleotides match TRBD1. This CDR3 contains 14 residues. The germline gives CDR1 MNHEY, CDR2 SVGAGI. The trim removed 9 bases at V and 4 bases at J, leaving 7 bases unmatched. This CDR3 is CARKQGAEGNTIYF. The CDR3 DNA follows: TGTGCCAGGAAACAGGGGGCGGAAGGAAACACCATATATTTT.

This chain's CDR3 is CAWSLRGTGVNYGYTF. The CDR3 DNA reads TGTGCCTGGAGTCTCCGGGGGACAGGGGTCAACTATGGCTACACCTTC. J is TRBJ1-2 and V is TRBV30; 10 bases are shared with TRBD1. CDR1 and CDR2 from the germline V gene are GTSNPN and SVGIG (reference sequence). With V trimmed by 2 bases and J by 2 bases, 8 bases remained unmatched. This CDR3 is 16 amino acids long.

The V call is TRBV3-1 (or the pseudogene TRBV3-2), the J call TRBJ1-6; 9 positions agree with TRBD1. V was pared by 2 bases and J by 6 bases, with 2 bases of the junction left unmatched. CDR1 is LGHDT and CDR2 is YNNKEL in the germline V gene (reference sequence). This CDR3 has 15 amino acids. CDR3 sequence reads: CASSQQGQGNSPLHF. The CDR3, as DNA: TGTGCCAGCAGCCAACAGGGACAGGGTAATTCACCCCTCCACTTT.

The chain's CDR3 is CASRRTGTNTEAFF. The CDR3, as DNA: TGTGCCAGCAGACGGACAGGGACGAACACTGAAGCTTTCTTT. The V call is TRBV6-5, the J call TRBJ1-1; TRBD1 agrees at 8 bases. V trimming: 6 bases; J trimming: 1 base; junction bases outside the gene matches: 4. This CDR3 has 14 residues. Germline assignment: CDR1 MNHEY and CDR2 SVGAGI.

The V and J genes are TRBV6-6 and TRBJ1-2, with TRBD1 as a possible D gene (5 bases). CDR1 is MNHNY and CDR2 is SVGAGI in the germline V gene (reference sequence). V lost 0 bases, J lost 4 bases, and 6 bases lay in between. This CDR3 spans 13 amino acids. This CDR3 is CASSYSTGYGYTF. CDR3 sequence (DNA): TGTGCCAGCAGTTACTCCACAGGCTATGGCTACACCTTC.

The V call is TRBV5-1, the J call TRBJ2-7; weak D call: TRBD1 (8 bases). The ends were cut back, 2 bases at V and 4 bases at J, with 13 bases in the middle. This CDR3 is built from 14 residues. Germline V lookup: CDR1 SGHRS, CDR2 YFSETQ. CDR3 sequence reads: CASSFGQGGYEQYF. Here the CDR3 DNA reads TGCGCCAGCAGCTTCGGACAGGGAGGGTACGAGCAGTACTTC.